These T cell receptor beta chains were read from a single sample in a study of lymphopenia after photon versus proton radiotherapy. This table comes from immunoSEQ multiplex PCR, and its TCRdb copy is limited to in-frame clones, with some not included. The sample carries 70,000 or so clones, 85% to 95% recorded once. The sequenced sample was peripheral blood, obtained from a patient treated with photon-based radiotherapy. These receptors originate from a woman between 35 and 50 years old with cholangiocarcinoma. Both conserved end residues are trimmed from each CDR3. A D gene is named only where the DNA matches it firmly. Where a row states a size, it is once, few, many or the class of an expanded clone; other rows omit it.

d_call clone_size j_call v_call cdr3_aa
- - TRBJ1-2 TRBV29-1 SARQDNYGYT
TRBD1 - TRBJ2-3 TRBV27 ASSFHIGDSPYGDTQY
TRBD1 few TRBJ2-7 TRBV12-5 ASGFHRGLTYEQY
TRBD1 - TRBJ2-7 TRBV9 ASSDRAGGPYEQY
- - TRBJ2-7 TRBV2 ASSGPGGASYEQY
- - TRBJ2-7 TRBV18 ASSPAGYEQY
- few TRBJ1-4 TRBV4-2 ASSQEAQGKLF
TRBD2 - TRBJ2-5 TRBV15 ATSRDPPGLAGTQETQY
- - TRBJ1-3 TRBV2 ASSERLSSGNTIY
- - TRBJ1-2 TRBV28 ASSPPPFQGGYT
- - TRBJ2-1 TRBV30 AWSGLFYNEQF
- - TRBJ2-1 TRBV5-1 ASSLAAGPGNEQF
TRBD2 - TRBJ2-1 TRBV9 ASSVTSGPPNEQF
- once TRBJ2-3 TRBV5-1 ASSFGTDTQY
- - TRBJ2-5 TRBV6-1 ASSGAGPRGETQY
TRBD1 - TRBJ1-2 TRBV28 ASSRTRGLNYGYT
TRBD1 - TRBJ2-7 TRBV19 ASSMGQGAYEQY
- few TRBJ1-3 TRBV5-1 ASSLDGNSGNTIY
TRBD1 few TRBJ1-1 TRBV29-1 SVTGVRGTEAF
- - TRBJ2-7 TRBV21-1 ASSKGPVGRSGRQY
- - TRBJ1-1 TRBV30 AWIRGGGTEAF
- - TRBJ1-1 TRBV7-2 ASSPYRKLGITEAF
TRBD1 - TRBJ2-3 TRBV5-1 ASRSGQSERDTQY
TRBD1 - TRBJ2-3 TRBV2 ASRDRAVDTQY
- once TRBJ2-7 TRBV6-1 ASSELYEQY
- - TRBJ2-7 TRBV27 ASSLKRAYEQY
- - TRBJ2-1 TRBV10-3 AISESVNEQF
- few TRBJ2-7 TRBV7-3 ASSLREGEQY
TRBD2 - TRBJ2-1 TRBV9 ASSVWEGGGNEQF
TRBD1 - TRBJ2-7 TRBV11-2 ASSLDYVGDRGTYEQY
- - TRBJ1-6 TRBV19 ASTGGYNSPLH
TRBD2 - TRBJ2-7 TRBV28 ASSLLGLAGGWGYEQY
- - TRBJ2-5 TRBV6-1 ASGGGALGETQY
- - TRBJ2-3 TRBV18 ASSPTITADTQY
- once TRBJ2-1 TRBV18 ASSPLSEGWANEQF
- once TRBJ2-3 TRBV27 ASTSGRGTDTQY
TRBD1 - TRBJ1-6 TRBV27 ASSRDRTGGLSYNSPLH
- once TRBJ1-1 TRBV28 ASSLRVRGRGTEAF
- - TRBJ1-1 TRBV2 ASNGLGSRGTEAF
- - TRBJ1-5 TRBV27 ASSPGRQVENQPQH
TRBD2 - TRBJ2-1 TRBV5-1 ASSSGTPYNEQF
- - TRBJ2-1 TRBV5-8 ASSPQGEPYNEQF
- once TRBJ1-5 TRBV4-2 ASSQDLGGGNQPQH
- few TRBJ1-1 TRBV7-2 ASSKDRNTEAF
TRBD2 - TRBJ2-7 TRBV28 ASSSLAGGPGEQY